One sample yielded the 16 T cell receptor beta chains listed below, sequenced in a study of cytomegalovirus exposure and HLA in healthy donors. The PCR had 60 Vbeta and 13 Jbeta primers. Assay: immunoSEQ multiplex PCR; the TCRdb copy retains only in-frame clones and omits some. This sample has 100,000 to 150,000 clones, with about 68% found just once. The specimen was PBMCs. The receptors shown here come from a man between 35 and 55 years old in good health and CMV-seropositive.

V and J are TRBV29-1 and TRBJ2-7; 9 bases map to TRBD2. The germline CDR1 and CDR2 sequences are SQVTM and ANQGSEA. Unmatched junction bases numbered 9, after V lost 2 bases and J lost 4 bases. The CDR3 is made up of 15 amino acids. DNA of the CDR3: TGCAGCGTTGAATCGATTAGCGGGAGTGTATACGAGCAGTACTTC. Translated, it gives CSVESISGSVYEQYF.

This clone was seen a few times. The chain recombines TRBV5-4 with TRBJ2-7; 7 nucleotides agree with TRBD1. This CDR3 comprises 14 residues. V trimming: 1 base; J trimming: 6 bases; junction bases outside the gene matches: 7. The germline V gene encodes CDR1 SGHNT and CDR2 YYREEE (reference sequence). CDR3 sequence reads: CASSLNRGKGEQYF. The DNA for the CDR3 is TGTGCCAGCAGCTTGAACAGGGGCAAGGGCGAGCAGTACTTC.

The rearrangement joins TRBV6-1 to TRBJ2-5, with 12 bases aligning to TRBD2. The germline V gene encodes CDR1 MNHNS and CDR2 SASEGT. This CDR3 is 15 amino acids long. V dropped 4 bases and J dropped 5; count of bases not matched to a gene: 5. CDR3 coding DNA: TGTGCCAGCAGTGCCGGACTAGCGGGATTGGAGACCCAGTACTTC. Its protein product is CASSAGLAGLETQYF.

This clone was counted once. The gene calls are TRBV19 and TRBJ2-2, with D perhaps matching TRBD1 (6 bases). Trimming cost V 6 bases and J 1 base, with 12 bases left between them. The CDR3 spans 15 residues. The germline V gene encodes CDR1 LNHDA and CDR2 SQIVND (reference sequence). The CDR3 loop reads CASRIDRRNTGELFF. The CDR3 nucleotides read TGTGCCAGTAGGATCGACAGGAGGAACACCGGGGAGCTGTTTTTT.

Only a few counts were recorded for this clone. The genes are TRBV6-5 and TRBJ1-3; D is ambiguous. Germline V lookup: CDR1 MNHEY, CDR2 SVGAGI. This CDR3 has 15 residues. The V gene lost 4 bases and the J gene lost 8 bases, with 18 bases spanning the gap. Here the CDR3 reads CASSWEEPGRHTIYF. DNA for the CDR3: TGTGCCAGCAGTTGGGAGGAGCCAGGAAGACACACCATATATTTT.

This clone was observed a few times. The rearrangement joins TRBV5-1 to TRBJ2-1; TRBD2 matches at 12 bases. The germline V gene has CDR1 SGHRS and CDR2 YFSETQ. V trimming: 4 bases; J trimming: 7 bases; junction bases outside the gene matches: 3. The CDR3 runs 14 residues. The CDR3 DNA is TGCGCCAGCAGCACCGGACTAGCGGGAAATGAGCAGTTCTTC. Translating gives CASSTGLAGNEQFF.

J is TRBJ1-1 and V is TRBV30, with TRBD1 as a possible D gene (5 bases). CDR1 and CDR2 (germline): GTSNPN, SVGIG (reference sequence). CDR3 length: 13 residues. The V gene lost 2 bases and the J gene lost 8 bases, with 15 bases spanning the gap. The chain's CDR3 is CAWSFDRGREAFF. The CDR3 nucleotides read TGTGCCTGGAGTTTCGATCGGGGGAGGGAAGCTTTCTTT.

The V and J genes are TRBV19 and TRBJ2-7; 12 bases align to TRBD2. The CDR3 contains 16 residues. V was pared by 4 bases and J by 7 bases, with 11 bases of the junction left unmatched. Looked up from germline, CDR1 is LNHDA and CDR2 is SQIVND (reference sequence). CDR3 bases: TGTGCCAGTAGTACCCGAAACCCTGGACTAGCGGGAGAGCAGTACTTC. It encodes CASSTRNPGLAGEQYF.

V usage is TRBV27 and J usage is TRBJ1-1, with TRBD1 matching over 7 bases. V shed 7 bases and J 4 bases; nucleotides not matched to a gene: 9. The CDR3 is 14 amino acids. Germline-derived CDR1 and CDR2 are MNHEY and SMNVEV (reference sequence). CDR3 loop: CASTQTGYGTEAFF. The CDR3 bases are TGTGCCAGCACCCAGACAGGGTATGGCACTGAAGCTTTCTTT.

CDR3 sequence reads: CASSPRAGEDTEAFF. DNA for the CDR3: TGTGCCAGCAGCCCCAGGGCGGGGGAGGACACTGAAGCTTTCTTT. The chain carries TRBV7-9 and TRBJ1-1; the D gene is possibly TRBD1 (5 bases). The CDR3 totals 15 residues. The germline V and J ends were trimmed by 5 bases and 3 bases, with 16 bases remaining between them. The germline CDR1 and CDR2 sequences are SEHNR and FQNEAQ (reference sequence).

The CDR3 DNA is TGTGCCAGCAGCTCCGTAGCGGCCTACGAGCAGTACTTC. Translating it yields CASSSVAAYEQYF. V usage is TRBV11-2 and J usage is TRBJ2-7, with a possible D match to TRBD2 (6 bases). Germline CDR1 is SGHAT and CDR2 is FQNNGV. This CDR3 comprises 13 residues. Trimming took off 4 bases at V and 2 bases at J, with 9 bases between the two ends. The full variable domain, in which reference TRBV11-2 and TRBJ2-7 provide the parts outside the CDR3, is EAGVAQSPRYKIIEKRQSVAFWCNPISGHATLYWYQQILGQGPKLLIQFQNNGVVDDSQLPKDRFSAERLKGVDSTLKIQPAKLEDSAVYLCASSSVAAYEQYFGPGTRLTVT.

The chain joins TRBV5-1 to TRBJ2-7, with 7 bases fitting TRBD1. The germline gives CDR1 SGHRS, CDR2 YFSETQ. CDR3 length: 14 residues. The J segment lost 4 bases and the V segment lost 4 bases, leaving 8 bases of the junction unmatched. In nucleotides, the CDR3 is TGCGCCAGCAGCGCGCAGAGGGGGCGGTACGAGCAGTACTTC. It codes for CASSAQRGRYEQYF.

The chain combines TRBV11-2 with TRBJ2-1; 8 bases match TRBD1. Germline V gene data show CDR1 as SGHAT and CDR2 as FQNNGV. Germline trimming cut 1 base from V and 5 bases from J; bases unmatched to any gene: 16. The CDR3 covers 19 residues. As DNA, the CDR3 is TGTGCCAGCAGCTTAGGTTGGGTCCGAGGGGACAGGAAAAACAATGAGCAGTTCTTC. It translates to CASSLGWVRGDRKNNEQFF.

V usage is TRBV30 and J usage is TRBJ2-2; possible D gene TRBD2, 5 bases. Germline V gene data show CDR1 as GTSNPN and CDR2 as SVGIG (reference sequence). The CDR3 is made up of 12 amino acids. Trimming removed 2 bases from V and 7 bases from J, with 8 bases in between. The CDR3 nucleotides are TGTGCCTGGAGTAAAGAGGGCGGGGAGCTGTTTTTT. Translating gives CAWSKEGGELFF. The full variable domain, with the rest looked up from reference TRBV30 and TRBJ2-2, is SQTIHQWPATLVQPVGSPLSLECTVEGTSNPNLYWYRQAAGRGLQLLFYSVGIGQISSEVPQNLSASRPQDRQFILSSKKLLLSDSGFYLCAWSKEGGELFFGEGSRLTVL.

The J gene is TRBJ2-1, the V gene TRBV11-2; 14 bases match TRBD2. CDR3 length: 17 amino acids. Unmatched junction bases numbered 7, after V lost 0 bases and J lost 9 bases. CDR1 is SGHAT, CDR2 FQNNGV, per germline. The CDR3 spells CASSLDRTSGGISEQFF. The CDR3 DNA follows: TGTGCCAGCAGCTTAGACCGGACTAGCGGGGGGATCAGTGAGCAGTTCTTC.

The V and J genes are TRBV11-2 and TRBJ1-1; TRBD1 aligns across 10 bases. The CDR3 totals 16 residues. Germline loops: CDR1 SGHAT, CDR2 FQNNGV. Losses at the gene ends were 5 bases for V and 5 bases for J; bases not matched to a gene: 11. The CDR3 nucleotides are TGTGCCAGCAGCCCCCGGGACAGGGGAGAGGTTACTGAAGCTTTCTTT. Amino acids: CASSPRDRGEVTEAFF.